This TCR beta chain was sequenced in a study of blood T cell repertoires in COVID-19. Study as a whole: COVID-19 samples collected from the United States, Italy and Spain covered acute and convalescent phases. Sources were T cells, B-cell-depleted T cells, or PBMCs; the material itself was cDNA or gDNA.

Original processing methods: The assay estimated nucleated cells by amplifying reference gene primers. The repertoire was sequenced with immunoSEQ multiplex PCR; TCRdb's copy has only in-frame clones and lacks some. V, J and clone size reflect that table, while D and trimming were determined from the DNA. Of fewer than 150,000 clones listed, over 70% were seen once; the top ten hold roughly 30%. Germline-derived CDR1 and CDR2 are SGHRS and YFSETQ. Trimming removed 1 base from V and 3 bases from J; junction bases left unmatched: 3. CDR3 length: 15 residues. The chain couples TRBV5-1 to TRBJ1-5; TRBD1 aligns across 8 bases. The sample consisted of peripheral blood. The source is a woman in her 70s with acute or convalescent COVID-19. CDR3 residues: CASSLQGANNQPQHF. The DNA for the CDR3 is TGCGCCAGCAGCTTGCAGGGGGCTAACAATCAGCCCCAGCATTTT.